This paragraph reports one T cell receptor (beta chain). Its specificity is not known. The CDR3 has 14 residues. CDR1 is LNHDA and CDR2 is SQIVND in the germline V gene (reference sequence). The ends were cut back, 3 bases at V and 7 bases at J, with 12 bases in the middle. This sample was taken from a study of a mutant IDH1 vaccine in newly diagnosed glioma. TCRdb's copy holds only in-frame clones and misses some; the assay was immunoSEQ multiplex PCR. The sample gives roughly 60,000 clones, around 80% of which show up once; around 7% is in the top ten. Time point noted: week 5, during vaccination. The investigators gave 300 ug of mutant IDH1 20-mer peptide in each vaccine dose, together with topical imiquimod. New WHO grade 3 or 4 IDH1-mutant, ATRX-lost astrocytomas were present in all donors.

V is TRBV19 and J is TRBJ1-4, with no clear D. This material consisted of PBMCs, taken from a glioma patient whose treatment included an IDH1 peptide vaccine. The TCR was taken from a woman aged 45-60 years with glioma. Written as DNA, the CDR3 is TGTGCCAGTAGTATTGTATCGGATGCTGAAAAACTGTTTTTT. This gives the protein CASSIVSDAEKLFF. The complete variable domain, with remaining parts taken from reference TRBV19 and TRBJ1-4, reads DGGITQSPKYLFRKEGQNVTLSCEQNLNHDAMYWYRQDPGQGLRLIYYSQIVNDFQKGDIAEGYSVSREKKESFPLTVTSAQKNPTAFYLCASSIVSDAEKLFFGSGTQLSVL.